Sequencing of this T cell receptor beta chain was carried out in a study of vaccination effects on CD4 cells after COVID-19. Sequenced by immunoSEQ multiplex PCR; TCRdb stores in-frame clones only, minus some. The sample has 65,000 to 85,000 clones; 80% are singletons. Concerning this clone itself: The antigen is not known.

ViraFEST expansion of antigen-specific CD4+ T cells with viral peptide pools preceded sequencing. Following 10 days of culture, CD4+ T cells were isolated. Vaccinated participants had no history of SARS-CoV-2 infection and tested negative for nucleocapsid antibodies. Trimming removed 3 bases from V and 4 bases from J, with 16 bases in between. Per the germline V gene, CDR1 is SGDLS and CDR2 is YYNGEE. The length of the CDR3 is 15 residues. The specimen was CD4+ T cells from PBMCs cultured with SARS-CoV-2 spike peptides, collected before COVID-19 vaccination. The chain uses TRBV9 and TRBJ1-2; perhaps TRBD1 as D (5 bases). The TCR comes from a human donor who received a COVID-19 vaccine. The CDR3 DNA is TGTGCCAGCAGCGGCGCCGGGACGCCCCTCTATGGCTACACCTTC. Protein product: CASSGAGTPLYGYTF. Full variable domain (outside the CDR3, taken from reference TRBV9 and TRBJ1-2): DSGVTQTPKHLITATGQRVTLRCSPRSGDLSVYWYQQSLDQGLQFLIQYYNGEERAKGNILERFSAQQFPDLHSELNLSSLELGDSALYFCASSGAGTPLYGYTFGSGTRLTVV.